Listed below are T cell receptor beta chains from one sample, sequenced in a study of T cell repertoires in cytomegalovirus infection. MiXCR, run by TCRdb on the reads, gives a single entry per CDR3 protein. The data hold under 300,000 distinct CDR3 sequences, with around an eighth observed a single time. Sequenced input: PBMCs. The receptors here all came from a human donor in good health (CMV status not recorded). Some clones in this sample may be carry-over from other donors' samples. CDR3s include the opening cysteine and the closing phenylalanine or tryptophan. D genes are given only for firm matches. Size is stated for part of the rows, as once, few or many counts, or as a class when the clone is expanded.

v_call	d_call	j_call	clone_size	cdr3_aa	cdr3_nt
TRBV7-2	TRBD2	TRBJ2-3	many	CASSLWLAGVDTQYF	TGTGCCAGCAGCTTATGGCTAGCGGGAGTAGATACGCAGTATTTT
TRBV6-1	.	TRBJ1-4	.	CASTRSSDSLGEKLFF	TGTGCCAGCACCCGAAGCTCGGACAGCCTAGGTGAAAAACTGTTTTTT
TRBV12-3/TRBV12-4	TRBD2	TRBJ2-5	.	CASSPRGASGGGETQYF	TGTGCCAGCAGCCCCAGGGGGGCTAGCGGGGGGGGGGAGACCCAGTACTTC
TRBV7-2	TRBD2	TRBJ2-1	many	CASSLEGTSAMGEQFF	TGTGCCAGCAGCTTAGAAGGGACTAGCGCGATGGGCGAGCAGTTCTTC
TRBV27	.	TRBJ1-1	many	CASSSRRENTEAFF	TGTGCCAGCAGTTCCCGCCGGGAGAACACTGAAGCTTTCTTT
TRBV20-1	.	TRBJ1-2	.	CSAGNKGPLYGYTF	TGCAGTGCTGGGAACAAAGGGCCACTGTATGGCTACACCTTC
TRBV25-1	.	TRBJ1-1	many	CASRKDGGNTEAFF	TGTGCCAGCAGGAAAGACGGGGGGAACACTGAAGCTTTCTTT
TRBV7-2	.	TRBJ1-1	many	CASSRGGRENEAFF	TGTGCCAGCAGCCGGGGGGGCAGGGAGAATGAAGCTTTCTTT
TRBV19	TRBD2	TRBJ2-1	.	CASSRLAGSSYNEQFF	TGTGCCAGTAGCAGACTAGCGGGAAGCTCCTACAATGAGCAGTTCTTC
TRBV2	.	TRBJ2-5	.	CDSSEEAGPQETQYF	TGTGACAGCAGTGAAGAGGCGGGACCTCAAGAGACCCAGTACTTC
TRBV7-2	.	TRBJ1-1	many	CASSFNPGANTEAFF	TGTGCCAGCAGCTTCAATCCCGGGGCGAACACTGAAGCTTTCTTT
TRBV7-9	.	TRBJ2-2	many	CASSLVGELFF	TGTGCCAGCAGCTTAGTGGGGGAGCTGTTTTTT
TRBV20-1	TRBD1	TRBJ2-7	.	CSAKGQGSYEQYF	TGCAGTGCTAAGGGACAGGGTTCCTACGAGCAGTACTTC
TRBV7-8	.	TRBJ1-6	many	CASSLGDHSPLHF	TGTGCCAGCAGCTTAGGGGACCATTCACCCCTCCACTTT
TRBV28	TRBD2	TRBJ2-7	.	CASSFSLAGGVEQYF	TGTGCCAGCAGTTTTTCCCTAGCGGGAGGGGTTGAGCAGTACTTC
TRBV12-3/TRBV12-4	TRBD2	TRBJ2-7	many	CATSGLAGVGEQYF	TGTGCCACCTCCGGACTAGCGGGAGTCGGGGAGCAGTACTTC
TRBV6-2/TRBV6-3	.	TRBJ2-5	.	CASSYSSYSRETQYF	TGTGCCAGCAGTTACTCGTCGTACTCCCGGGAGACCCAGTACTTC
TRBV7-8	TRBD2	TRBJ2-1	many	CASSLALGGSRREQFF	TGTGCCAGCAGCTTAGCGCTGGGCGGGAGTCGACGTGAGCAGTTCTTC
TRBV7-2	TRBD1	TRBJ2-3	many	CASSQRQGVADTQYF	TGTGCCAGCAGCCAGCGACAGGGAGTAGCCGATACGCAGTATTTT
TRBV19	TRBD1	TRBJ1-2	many	CASTPGQATYGYTF	TGTGCCAGTACCCCGGGACAGGCGACCTATGGCTACACCTTC
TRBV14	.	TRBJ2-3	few	CASSQDRQAAQYF	TGTGCCAGCAGCCAAGATAGGCAGGCTGCGCAGTATTTT
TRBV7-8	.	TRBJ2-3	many	CASSSRVDTQYF	TGTGCCAGCAGCTCCCGGGTGGATACGCAGTATTTT
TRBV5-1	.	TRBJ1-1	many	CASSLGSPAMNTEAFF	TGCGCCAGCAGCTTGGGAAGCCCAGCAATGAACACTGAAGCTTTCTTT
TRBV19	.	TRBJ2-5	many	CASSILSQETQYF	TGTGCCAGTAGTATCCTCTCACAAGAGACCCAGTACTTC
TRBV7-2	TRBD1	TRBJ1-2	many	CASSLAVTGGLDGYTF	TGTGCCAGCAGCTTAGCAGTGACAGGGGGCCTCGATGGCTACACCTTC
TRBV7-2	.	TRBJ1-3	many	CASSSLRGRNSGNTIYF	TGTGCCAGCAGCTCTTTAAGGGGCAGAAACTCTGGAAACACCATATATTTT
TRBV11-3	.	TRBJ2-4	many	CASSLESERSKNIQYF	TGTGCCAGCAGCTTAGAATCGGAGCGGAGTAAAAACATTCAGTACTTC
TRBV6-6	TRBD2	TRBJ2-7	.	CASRLSGTYEQYF	TGTGCCAGCCGTTTGAGCGGGACCTACGAGCAGTACTTC
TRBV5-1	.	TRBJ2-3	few	CASSLGPEEQYF	TGCGCCAGCAGCCTCGGACCCGAGGAGCAGTATTTT
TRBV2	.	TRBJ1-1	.	CASSETPFEAFF	TGTGCCAGCAGTGAAACCCCATTCGAAGCTTTCTTT
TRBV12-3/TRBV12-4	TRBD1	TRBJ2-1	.	CASSLLSPGGEQFF	TGTGCCAGCAGCCTGTTGTCCCCAGGGGGTGAGCAGTTCTTC
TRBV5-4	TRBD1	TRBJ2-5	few	CASSPDRGGTETQYF	TGTGCCAGCAGCCCGGACAGGGGGGGAACAGAGACCCAGTACTTC
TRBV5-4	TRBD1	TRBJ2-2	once	CATLSGTGGELFF	TGTGCCACCCTTTCCGGGACAGGGGGCGAGCTGTTTTTT
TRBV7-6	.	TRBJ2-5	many	CASSIQPRETQYF	TGTGCCAGCTCTATACAGCCTAGGGAGACCCAGTACTTC
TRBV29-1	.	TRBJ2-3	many	CSGFTSTDTQYF	TGCAGCGGATTCACGAGCACAGATACGCAGTATTTT
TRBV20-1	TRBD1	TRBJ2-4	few	CSAEEQGGPKNIQYF	TGCAGTGCCGAGGAACAGGGGGGTCCCAAAAACATTCAGTACTTC
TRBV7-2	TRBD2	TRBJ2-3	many	CASSSAGGRGGTQYF	TGTGCCAGCAGCTCGGCGGGCGGGCGGGGGGGTACGCAGTATTTT
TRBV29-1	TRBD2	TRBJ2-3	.	CSVEGLAGNRDTQYF	TGCAGCGTTGAGGGTCTAGCGGGGAACAGGGATACGCAGTATTTT
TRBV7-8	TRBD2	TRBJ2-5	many	CASSFRAGGGETQYF	TGTGCCAGCAGCTTCCGGGCGGGGGGAGGGGAGACCCAGTACTTC
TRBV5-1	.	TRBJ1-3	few	CASSPRQGQFSGNTIYF	TGCGCCAGCAGCCCCCGGCAAGGCCAATTCTCTGGAAACACCATATATTTT
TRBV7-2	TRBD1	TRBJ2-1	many	CASSFRDRNNEQFF	TGTGCCAGCAGCTTTAGGGACAGAAACAATGAGCAGTTCTTC
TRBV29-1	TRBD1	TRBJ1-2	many	CSVEDTGTGSWRYGYTF	TGCAGCGTTGAAGACACCGGGACAGGCAGCTGGCGATATGGCTACACCTTC
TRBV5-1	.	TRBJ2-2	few	CASSLHGAPNTGELFF	TGCGCCAGCAGCTTGCACGGGGCCCCGAACACCGGGGAGCTGTTTTTT
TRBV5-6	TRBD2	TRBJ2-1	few	CASSLMTSGDNEQFF	TGTGCCAGCAGCTTGATGACTAGCGGTGACAATGAGCAGTTCTTC
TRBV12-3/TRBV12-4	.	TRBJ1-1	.	CASSLGRALALFDEAFF	TGTGCCAGCAGTTTAGGGAGGGCTTTAGCATTATTTGATGAGGCTTTCTTT
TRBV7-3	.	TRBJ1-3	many	CASRHAGTLRDTIYF	TGTGCCAGCAGACACGCCGGGACGCTGAGAGACACCATATATTTT
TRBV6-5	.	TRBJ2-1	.	CASSYEALTSYNEQFF	TGTGCCAGCAGTTACGAAGCGTTAACTTCCTACAATGAGCAGTTCTTC
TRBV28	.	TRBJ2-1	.	CASIQGGTGGANEQFF	TGTGCCAGCATCCAAGGGGGGACGGGGGGAGCAAATGAGCAGTTCTTC
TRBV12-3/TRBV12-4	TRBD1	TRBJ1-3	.	CASSDRGPSGNTIYF	TGTGCCAGCAGTGACAGGGGACCCTCTGGAAACACCATATATTTT
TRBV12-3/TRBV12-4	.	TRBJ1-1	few	CASSPRGGAGTEAFF	TGTGCCAGCAGTCCCCGTGGGGGGGCGGGGACTGAAGCTTTCTTT
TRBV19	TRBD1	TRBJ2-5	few	CASSRQGQGSETQYF	TGTGCCAGTAGTCGCCAGGGACAGGGATCAGAGACCCAGTACTTC
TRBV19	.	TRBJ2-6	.	CASSIMHSGANVLTF	TGTGCCAGTAGTATAATGCACTCTGGGGCCAACGTCCTGACTTTC
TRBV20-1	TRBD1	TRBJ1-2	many	CSARTPRDREGYGYTF	TGCAGTGCTAGAACTCCCCGGGACAGGGAGGGATATGGCTACACCTTC